A single T cell receptor (beta chain) is shown here with its context. Its specificity is unknown. It was by quantitative 5'-RACE with molecular barcodes that TCR beta libraries were made. TCRdb reprocessed the 5' RACE reads via MiXCR and lists one record per CDR3 protein. The sample includes a few hundred thousand distinct CDR3 sequences, roughly 18% seen only once; the top ten take under 40%. This specimen belongs to a study of CD8 T cells in ankylosing spondylitis. Findings and caveats of the study: A TCR beta motif of 7 to 9 highly homologous variants seemed to mark ankylosing spondylitis blood.

The V segment lost 3 bases and the J segment 4 bases; nucleotides outside the gene matches: 2. This CDR3 contains 15 residues. Germline V gene sequence: CDR1 DFQATT, CDR2 SNEGSKA (reference sequence). The rearrangement joins TRBV20-1 to TRBJ2-2; 13 bases map to TRBD2. The receptor was derived from a male donor with ankylosing spondylitis or in good health (not recorded which). Input material: blood, either unsorted or a sorted T cell fraction (not recorded which). The CDR3 loop reads CSARTSGRFTGELFF. In nucleotides, the CDR3 is TGCAGTGCTAGGACTAGCGGGAGGTTCACCGGGGAGCTGTTTTTT.